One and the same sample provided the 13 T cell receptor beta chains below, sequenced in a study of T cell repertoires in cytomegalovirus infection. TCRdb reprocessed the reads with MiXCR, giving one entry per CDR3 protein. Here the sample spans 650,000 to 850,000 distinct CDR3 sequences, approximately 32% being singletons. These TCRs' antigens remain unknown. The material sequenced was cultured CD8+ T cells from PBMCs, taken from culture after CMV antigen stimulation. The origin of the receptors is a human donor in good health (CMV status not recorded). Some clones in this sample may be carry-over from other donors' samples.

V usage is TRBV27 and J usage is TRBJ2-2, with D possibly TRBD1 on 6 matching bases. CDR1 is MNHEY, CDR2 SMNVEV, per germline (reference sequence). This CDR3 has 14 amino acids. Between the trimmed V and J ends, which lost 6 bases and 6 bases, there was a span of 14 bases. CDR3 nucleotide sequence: TGTGCCAGCAGCCTGGGGGCTGGGCCCGGGGAGCTGTTTTTT. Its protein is CASSLGAGPGELFF.

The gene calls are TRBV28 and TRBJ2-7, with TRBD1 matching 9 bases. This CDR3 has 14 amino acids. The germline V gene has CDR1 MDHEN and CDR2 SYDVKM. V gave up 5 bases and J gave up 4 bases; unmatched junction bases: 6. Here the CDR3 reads CASSLRQGGYEQYV. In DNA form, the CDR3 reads TGTGCCAGCAGTCTGAGACAGGGGGGGTACGAGCAGTACGTC.

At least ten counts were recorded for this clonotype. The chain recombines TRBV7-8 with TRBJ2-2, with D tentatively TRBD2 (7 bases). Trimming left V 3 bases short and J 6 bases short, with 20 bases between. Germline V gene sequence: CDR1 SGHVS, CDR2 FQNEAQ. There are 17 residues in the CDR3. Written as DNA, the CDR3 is TGTGCCAGCAGCTTGGGGTCACAGGGAGGGCCCTCCGGGGAGCTGTTTTTT. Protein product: CASSLGSQGGPSGELFF.

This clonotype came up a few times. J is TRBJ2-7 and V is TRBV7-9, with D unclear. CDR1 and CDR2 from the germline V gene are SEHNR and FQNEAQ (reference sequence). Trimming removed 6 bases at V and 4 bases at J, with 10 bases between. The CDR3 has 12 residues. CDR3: CASRPLSYEQYF. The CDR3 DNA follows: TGTGCCAGCAGACCCCTATCGTACGAGCAGTACTTC.

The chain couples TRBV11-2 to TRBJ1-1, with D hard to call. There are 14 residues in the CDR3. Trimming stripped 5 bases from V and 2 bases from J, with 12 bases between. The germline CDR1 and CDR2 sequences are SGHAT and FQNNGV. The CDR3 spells CASSVAEDNTEAFF. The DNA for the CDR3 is TGTGCCAGCAGCGTAGCCGAAGATAACACTGAAGCTTTCTTT.

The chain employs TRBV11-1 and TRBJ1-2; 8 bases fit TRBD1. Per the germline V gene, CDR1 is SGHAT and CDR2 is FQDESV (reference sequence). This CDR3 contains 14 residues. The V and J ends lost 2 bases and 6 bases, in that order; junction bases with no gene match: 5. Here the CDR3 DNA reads TGTGCCAGCAGCTTACCCGCGACAGGGGATGGCTACACCTTC. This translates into CASSLPATGDGYTF.

The CDR3 here is CASSQDRGETDTQYF. The CDR3 DNA follows: TGTGCCAGCAGCCAAGATAGGGGGGAGACAGATACGCAGTATTTT. The rearrangement uses TRBV14 and TRBJ2-3; TRBD1 or TRBD2 may be the D gene (6 bases each). The V gene's germline CDR1 is SGHDN and CDR2 FVKESK. CDR3 length: 15 residues. Trimming pared 0 bases from V and 3 bases from J, leaving 10 bases between.

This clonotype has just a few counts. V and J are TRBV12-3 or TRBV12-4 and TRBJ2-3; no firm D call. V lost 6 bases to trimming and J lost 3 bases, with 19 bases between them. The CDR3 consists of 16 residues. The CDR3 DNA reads TGTGCCAGCAGACTCGGACGGTCTAGTGGGACAGATACGCAGTATTTT. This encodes CASRLGRSSGTDTQYF.

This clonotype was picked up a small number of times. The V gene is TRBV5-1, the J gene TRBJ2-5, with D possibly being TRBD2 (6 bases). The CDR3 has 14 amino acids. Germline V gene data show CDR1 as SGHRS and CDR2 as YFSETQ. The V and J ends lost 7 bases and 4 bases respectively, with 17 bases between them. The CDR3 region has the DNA TGCGCCAGCGGCGGGGCGGGATCCGGAGAGACCCAGTACTTC. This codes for CASGGAGSGETQYF.

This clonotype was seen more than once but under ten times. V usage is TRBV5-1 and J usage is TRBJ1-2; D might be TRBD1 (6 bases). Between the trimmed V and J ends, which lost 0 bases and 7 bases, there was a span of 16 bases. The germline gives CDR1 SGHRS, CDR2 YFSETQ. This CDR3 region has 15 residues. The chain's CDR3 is CASSLEWGAGRGYTF. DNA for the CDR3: TGCGCCAGCAGCTTGGAATGGGGGGCTGGGCGTGGCTACACCTTC.

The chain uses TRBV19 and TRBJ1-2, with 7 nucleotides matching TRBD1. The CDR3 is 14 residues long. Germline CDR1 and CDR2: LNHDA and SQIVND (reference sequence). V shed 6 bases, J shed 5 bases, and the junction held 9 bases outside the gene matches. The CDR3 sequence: CASRLPGQVYGYTF. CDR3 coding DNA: TGTGCCAGTAGACTCCCCGGACAGGTGTATGGCTACACCTTC.

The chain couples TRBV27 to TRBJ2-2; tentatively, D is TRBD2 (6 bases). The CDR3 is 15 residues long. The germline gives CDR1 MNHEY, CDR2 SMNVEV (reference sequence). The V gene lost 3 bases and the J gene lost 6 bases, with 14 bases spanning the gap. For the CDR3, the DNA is TGTGCCAGCAGTTTGTCCCGTCGGGGGTCCGGGGAGCTGTTTTTT. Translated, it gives CASSLSRRGSGELFF.

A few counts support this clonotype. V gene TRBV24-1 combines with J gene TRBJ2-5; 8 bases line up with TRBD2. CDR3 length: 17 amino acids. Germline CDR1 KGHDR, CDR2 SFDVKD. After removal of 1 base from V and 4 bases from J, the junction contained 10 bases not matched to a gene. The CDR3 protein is CATSDFRAGAGRETQYF. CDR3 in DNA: TGTGCCACCAGTGATTTCAGAGCGGGGGCCGGGCGAGAGACCCAGTACTTC.